This T cell receptor (beta chain) was identified in a study of T cells in Graves' hyperthyroidism and ophthalmopathy. About the research overall: Peripheral blood was drawn at first diagnosis, prior to all treatment.

There are a few counts of this clonotype. Its antigen is currently unknown. Germline-derived CDR1 and CDR2 are LGHDT and YNNKEL (reference sequence). The CDR3 loop spans 18 amino acids. V lost 3 bases to trimming and J lost 5 bases; unmatched junction nucleotides: 14. Study-wide results and limits: Model-based prediction identified ophthalmopathy a median roughly six months prior to its onset.

It was RNA transcripts that yielded the amplified TCR beta CDR3 regions. Using the HTBI primer set, a first-round RT-PCR was run on the TCR CDR3. MiXCR, run by TCRdb on the multiplex PCR reads, gives a single entry per CDR3 protein. The data contain hundreds of thousands of distinct CDR3 sequences, about 19% of them seen just once; the ten biggest clones take up 16%. V is TRBV3-1 and J is TRBJ2-3; 10 nucleotides align to TRBD2. The TCR comes from a woman in her fifties or sixties with Graves' hyperthyroidism that later progressed to Graves' ophthalmopathy. Material for sequencing was blood. CDR3 sequence: CASSHPQGSGGGLDTQYF. The DNA for the CDR3 is TGTGCCAGCAGCCACCCCCAGGGGAGCGGGGGGGGTTTAGATACGCAGTATTTT.